This is a list of T cell receptor beta chains from one sample in a study of blood T cell repertoires in COVID-19. The assay was immunoSEQ multiplex PCR, and TCRdb's table has in-frame clones only and misses some. The sample has under 75,000 clones, 80% to 90% seen once; the top ten hold around 2%. Input material: peripheral blood. These receptors all come from a human donor in a cohort sampled during active COVID-19. Both conserved end residues are part of each CDR3. A D gene is named only where the DNA matches it firmly.

v_call: TRBV4-2; j_call: TRBJ2-1; d_call: TRBD2; cdr3_aa: CASSTSWLAGDGEQFF; cdr3_nt: TGTGCCAGCAGCACCTCCTGGCTAGCGGGAGACGGTGAGCAGTTCTTC
v_call: TRBV5-1; j_call: TRBJ2-7; d_call: TRBD1; cdr3_aa: CASSQTGVGEQYF; cdr3_nt: TGCGCCAGCAGCCAGACAGGGGTGGGCGAGCAGTACTTC
v_call: TRBV28; j_call: TRBJ1-2; d_call: .; cdr3_aa: CASSFSRRANYGYTF; cdr3_nt: TGTGCCAGCAGTTTCTCTAGAAGAGCTAACTATGGCTACACCTTC
v_call: TRBV4-1; j_call: TRBJ2-5; d_call: TRBD2; cdr3_aa: CASSQVVSGGEETQYF; cdr3_nt: TGCGCCAGCAGCCAAGTAGTCAGCGGGGGAGAAGAGACCCAGTACTTC
v_call: TRBV6-5; j_call: TRBJ1-1; d_call: TRBD1; cdr3_aa: CASSQGGTGLAFF; cdr3_nt: TGTGCCAGCAGCCAAGGTGGGACAGGTCTAGCTTTCTTT
v_call: TRBV7-9; j_call: TRBJ1-2; d_call: .; cdr3_aa: CASSWGFAPYGYTF; cdr3_nt: TGTGCCAGCAGCTGGGGCTTCGCACCTTATGGCTACACCTTC
v_call: TRBV2; j_call: TRBJ1-1; d_call: .; cdr3_aa: CASSPLSDTEAFF; cdr3_nt: TGTGCCAGCAGCCCCCTATCGGACACTGAAGCTTTCTTT
v_call: TRBV19; j_call: TRBJ2-1; d_call: .; cdr3_aa: CASSIGRYNEQFF; cdr3_nt: TGTGCCAGTAGTATCGGCAGGTACAATGAGCAGTTCTTC
v_call: TRBV2; j_call: TRBJ2-5; d_call: TRBD1; cdr3_aa: CASSPQGARETQYF; cdr3_nt: TGTGCCAGCAGTCCACAGGGGGCGAGGGAGACCCAGTACTTC
v_call: TRBV4-3; j_call: TRBJ2-7; d_call: TRBD1; cdr3_aa: CARSRSWGGQGAGYEQYF; cdr3_nt: TGCGCCCGCAGCCGTTCCTGGGGGGGACAGGGGGCGGGCTACGAGCAGTACTTC
v_call: TRBV30; j_call: TRBJ2-7; d_call: TRBD1; cdr3_aa: CAWDRGGNYEQYF; cdr3_nt: TGTGCCTGGGACAGGGGGGGAAACTACGAGCAGTACTTC
v_call: TRBV6-6; j_call: TRBJ1-1; d_call: .; cdr3_aa: CASSYVRHTNTEAFF; cdr3_nt: TGTGCCAGCAGTTACGTGAGACATACGAACACTGAAGCTTTCTTT
v_call: TRBV4-1; j_call: TRBJ1-2; d_call: .; cdr3_aa: CASSQEVPGVTLSYTF; cdr3_nt: TGCGCCAGCAGCCAAGAGGTCCCGGGGGTTACCCTTAGCTACACCTTC
v_call: TRBV11-2; j_call: TRBJ2-7; d_call: TRBD1; cdr3_aa: CASSFGARNRGEQYF; cdr3_nt: TGTGCCAGCAGCTTTGGGGCGCGGAACAGGGGGGAGCAGTACTTC
v_call: TRBV4-1; j_call: TRBJ1-2; d_call: TRBD1; cdr3_aa: CASSRVTGGTYGYTF; cdr3_nt: TGCGCCAGCAGCCGAGTCACAGGGGGGACCTATGGCTACACCTTC
v_call: TRBV2; j_call: TRBJ1-4; d_call: TRBD1; cdr3_aa: CASSLDRGGEKLFF; cdr3_nt: TGTGCCAGCAGTCTGGACAGGGGGGGTGAAAAACTGTTTTTT
v_call: TRBV11-3; j_call: TRBJ2-1; d_call: .; cdr3_aa: CASSHTEGEQFF; cdr3_nt: TGTGCCAGCAGTCATACCGAGGGTGAGCAGTTCTTC